This TCR beta chain stems from a study of blood T cells in healthy people across ages. The second PCR ran about 6 to 12 cycles with a sample-barcoded 5' primer and J-beta primers. Every cDNA molecule carried a tag from a template-switch adaptor bearing 12 random nucleotides. TCRdb analysed the 5' RACE reads with MiXCR anew, one entry per CDR3 protein. The data hold approximately 800,000 distinct CDR3 sequences, with roughly 64% observed a single time. Note on this clonotype: Its antigen is not known.

Study results and caveats: Diversity estimates from one million T cells were considered underestimates. Long-lived donors exceeded aged donors in naive CD4+ cells and diversity.

They isolated at least 7 million PBMCs from each sample. CDR1 is MGHDK, CDR2 SYGVNS, per germline. There are 14 residues in the CDR3. V dropped 7 bases and J dropped 1; count of bases not matched to a gene: 5. The chain joins TRBV25-1 to TRBJ1-1; 8 positions agree with TRBD1. This TCR was recovered from a young man in good health. Sequencing was performed on blood. The CDR3 DNA sequence: TGTGCCAGCACCAGGACAGGGCCGAACACTGAAGCTTTCTTT. Encoded protein: CASTRTGPNTEAFF.